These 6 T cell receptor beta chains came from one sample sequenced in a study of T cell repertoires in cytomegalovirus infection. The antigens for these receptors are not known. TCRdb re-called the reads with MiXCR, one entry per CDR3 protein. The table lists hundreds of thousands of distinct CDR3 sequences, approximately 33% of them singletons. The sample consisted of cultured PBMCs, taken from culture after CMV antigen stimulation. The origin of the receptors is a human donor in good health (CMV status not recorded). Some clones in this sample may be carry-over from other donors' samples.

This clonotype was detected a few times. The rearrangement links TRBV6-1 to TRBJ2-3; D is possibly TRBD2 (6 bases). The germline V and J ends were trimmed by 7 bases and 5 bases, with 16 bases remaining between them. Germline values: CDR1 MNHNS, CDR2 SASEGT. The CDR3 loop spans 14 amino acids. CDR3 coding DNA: TGTGCCAGCACTCTAGAAAAGGGAGGAGATACGCAGTATTTT. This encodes CASTLEKGGDTQYF.

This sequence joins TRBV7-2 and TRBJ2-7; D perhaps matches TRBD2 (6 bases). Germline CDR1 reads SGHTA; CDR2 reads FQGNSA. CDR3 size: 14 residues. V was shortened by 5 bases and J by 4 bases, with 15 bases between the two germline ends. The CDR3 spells CASSPTSSPYEQYF. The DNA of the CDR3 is TGTGCCAGCAGCCCCACTAGCAGTCCTTACGAGCAGTACTTC.

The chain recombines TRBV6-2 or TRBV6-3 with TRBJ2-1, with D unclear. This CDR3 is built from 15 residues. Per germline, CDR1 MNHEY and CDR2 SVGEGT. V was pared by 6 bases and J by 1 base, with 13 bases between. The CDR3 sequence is CASRNIPGSYNEQFF. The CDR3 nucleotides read TGTGCCAGCAGGAACATCCCTGGGTCCTACAATGAGCAGTTCTTC.

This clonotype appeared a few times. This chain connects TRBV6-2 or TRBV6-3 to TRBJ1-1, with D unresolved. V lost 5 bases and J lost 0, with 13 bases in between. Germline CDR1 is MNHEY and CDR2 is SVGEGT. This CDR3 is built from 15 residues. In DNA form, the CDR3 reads TGTGCCAGCAGTGCCGAATTTTTGGTGAACACTGAAGCTTTCTTT. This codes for CASSAEFLVNTEAFF.

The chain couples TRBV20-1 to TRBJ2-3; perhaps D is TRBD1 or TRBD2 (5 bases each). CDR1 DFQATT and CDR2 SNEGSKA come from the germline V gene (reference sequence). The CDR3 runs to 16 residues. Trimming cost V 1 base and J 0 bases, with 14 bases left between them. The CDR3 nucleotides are TGCAGTGCTAGAGGTCTTGGGGGAGCAAGCACAGATACGCAGTATTTT. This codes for CSARGLGGASTDTQYF.

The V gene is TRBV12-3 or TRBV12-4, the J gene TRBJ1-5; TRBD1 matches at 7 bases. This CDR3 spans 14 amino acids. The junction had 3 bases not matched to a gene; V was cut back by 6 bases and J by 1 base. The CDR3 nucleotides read TGTGCCAGCAGATTGGACAGGAGCAATCAGCCCCAGCATTTT. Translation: CASRLDRSNQPQHF.